This TCR beta chain appears in the sequencing data of a study of cytomegalovirus exposure and HLA in healthy donors. Overall study context: It was reported in a later analysis that the same platform had been used for the 120 validation repertoires as for the 666 first-cohort repertoires. The study, taken as a whole, reports: Most TCR sequences proved rare, with some public TCRs found in many donors. There were 150 to 200 TCR beta chains listed as cytomegalovirus-associated.

V gave up 8 bases and J gave up 7 bases; unmatched junction bases: 7. This CDR3 comprises 14 residues. Germline loops: CDR1 MGHRA, CDR2 YSYEKL. Produced via immunoSEQ multiplex PCR; TCRdb's table is partial and in-frame only. The sample lists about 79,000 clones; over 85% were seen once. Points on this clone: Antigen: not known.

The donors were part of the roughly 130-subject validation cohort, which stood apart from the roughly 670-subject first cohort. The gene calls are TRBV4-1 and TRBJ2-1; 11 bases are shared with TRBD2. The TCR was taken from a woman in her 30s in good health and CMV-seronegative. Input material: PBMCs. The CDR3 sequence: CASRRLAGMNEQFF. Written as DNA, the CDR3 is TGCGCCAGCCGCCGACTAGCGGGAATGAATGAGCAGTTCTTC.